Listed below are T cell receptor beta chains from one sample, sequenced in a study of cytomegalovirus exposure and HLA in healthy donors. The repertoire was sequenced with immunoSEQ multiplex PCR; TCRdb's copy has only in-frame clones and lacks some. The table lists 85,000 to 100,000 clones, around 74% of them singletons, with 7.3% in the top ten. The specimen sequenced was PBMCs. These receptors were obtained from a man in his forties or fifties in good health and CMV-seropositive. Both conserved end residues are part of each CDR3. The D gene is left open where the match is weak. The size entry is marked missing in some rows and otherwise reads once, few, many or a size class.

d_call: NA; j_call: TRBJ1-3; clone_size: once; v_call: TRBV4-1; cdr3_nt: TGCGCCAGCAGCCCACAGACATTCCCGCGCTCTGGAAACACCATATATTTT; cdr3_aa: CASSPQTFPRSGNTIYF
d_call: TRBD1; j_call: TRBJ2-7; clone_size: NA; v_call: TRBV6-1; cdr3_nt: TGTGCCAGCAGTGGACAGGGGATAACCTACGAGCAGTACTTC; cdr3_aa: CASSGQGITYEQYF
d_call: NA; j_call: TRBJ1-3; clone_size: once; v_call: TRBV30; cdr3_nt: TGTGCCTGGAGTGTTGCAGGGGTCCTCGTTGGAAACACCATATATTTT; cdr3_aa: CAWSVAGVLVGNTIYF
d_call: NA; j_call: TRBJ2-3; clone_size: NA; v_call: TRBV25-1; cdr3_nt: TGTGCCAGCACAGGAGGGATCCCTCGCACAGATACGCAGTATTTT; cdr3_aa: CASTGGIPRTDTQYF
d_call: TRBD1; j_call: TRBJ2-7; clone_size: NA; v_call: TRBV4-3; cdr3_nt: TGCGCCAGCAGCCAGGGACAGGGAACGGAGGAGCAGTACTTC; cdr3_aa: CASSQGQGTEEQYF
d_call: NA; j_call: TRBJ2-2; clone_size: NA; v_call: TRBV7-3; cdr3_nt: TGTGCCAGCCACAGTGATCCCGCGAACACCGGGGAGCTGTTTTTT; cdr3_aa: CASHSDPANTGELFF
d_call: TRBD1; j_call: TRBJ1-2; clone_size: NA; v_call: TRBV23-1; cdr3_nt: TGCGCCGGCAACCCGCCGGGACAGCTAAACTATGGCTACACCTTC; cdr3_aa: CAGNPPGQLNYGYTF
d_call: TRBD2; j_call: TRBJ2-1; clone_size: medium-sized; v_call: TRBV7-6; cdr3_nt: TGTGCCAGCAGCCCCACCTCGCTAGCGGGGGGGAATGAGCAGTTCTTC; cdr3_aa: CASSPTSLAGGNEQFF
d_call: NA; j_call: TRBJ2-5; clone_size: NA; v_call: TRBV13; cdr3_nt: TGTGCCAGCAGCCCACGATCGACAGTGGTGGGGCAAGAGACCCAGTACTTC; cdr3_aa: CASSPRSTVVGQETQYF
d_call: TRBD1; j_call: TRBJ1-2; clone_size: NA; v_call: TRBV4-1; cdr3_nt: TGCGCCAGCAGCCGGACCGGGACAGGGATCTATGGCTACACCTTC; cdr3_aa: CASSRTGTGIYGYTF
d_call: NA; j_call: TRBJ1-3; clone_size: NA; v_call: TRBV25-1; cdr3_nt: TGTGCCAGCAGTGAATCGGGAGCTGGAAACACCATATATTTT; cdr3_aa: CASSESGAGNTIYF
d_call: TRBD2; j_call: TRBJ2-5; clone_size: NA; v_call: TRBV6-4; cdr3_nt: TGTGCCAGCAGTGAGACCGGGACTAGGTTGGAGACCCAGTACTTC; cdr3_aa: CASSETGTRLETQYF
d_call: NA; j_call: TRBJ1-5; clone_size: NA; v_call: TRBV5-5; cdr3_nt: TGTGCCAGCAGCCCGGGGGACGGTACTAATCAGCCCCAGCATTTT; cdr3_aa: CASSPGDGTNQPQHF
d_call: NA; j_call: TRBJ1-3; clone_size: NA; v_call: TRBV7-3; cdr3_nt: TGTGCCAGCAGCTTAACCGGGGGGCCTGGAAACACCATATATTTT; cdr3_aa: CASSLTGGPGNTIYF
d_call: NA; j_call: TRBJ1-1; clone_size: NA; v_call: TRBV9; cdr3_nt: TGTGCCAGCAGCCGATGGCTTGACACTGAAGCTTTCTTT; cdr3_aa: CASSRWLDTEAFF
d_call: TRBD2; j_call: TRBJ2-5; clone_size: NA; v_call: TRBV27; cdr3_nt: TGTGCCAGCAGTTTATTAGGTAGCGGGGGAGAGACCCAGTACTTC; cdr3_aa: CASSLLGSGGETQYF
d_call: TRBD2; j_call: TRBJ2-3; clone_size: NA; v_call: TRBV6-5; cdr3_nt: TGTGCCAGCAGTTCTACCCGGGGGGGTGGGGATACGCAGTATTTT; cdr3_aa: CASSSTRGGGDTQYF